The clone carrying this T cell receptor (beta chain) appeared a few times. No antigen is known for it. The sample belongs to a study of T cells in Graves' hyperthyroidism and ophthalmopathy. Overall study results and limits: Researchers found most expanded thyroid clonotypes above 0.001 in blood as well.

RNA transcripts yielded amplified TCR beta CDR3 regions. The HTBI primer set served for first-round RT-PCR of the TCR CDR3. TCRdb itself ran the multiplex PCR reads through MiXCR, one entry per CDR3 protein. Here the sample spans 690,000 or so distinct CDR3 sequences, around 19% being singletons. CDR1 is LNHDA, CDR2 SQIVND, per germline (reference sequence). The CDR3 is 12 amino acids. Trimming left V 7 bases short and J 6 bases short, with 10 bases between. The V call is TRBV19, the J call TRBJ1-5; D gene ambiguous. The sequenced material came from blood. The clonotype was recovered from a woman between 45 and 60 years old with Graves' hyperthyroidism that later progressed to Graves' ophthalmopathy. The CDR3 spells CASTKGIQPQHF. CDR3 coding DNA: TGTGCCAGTACCAAGGGAATTCAGCCCCAGCATTTT.